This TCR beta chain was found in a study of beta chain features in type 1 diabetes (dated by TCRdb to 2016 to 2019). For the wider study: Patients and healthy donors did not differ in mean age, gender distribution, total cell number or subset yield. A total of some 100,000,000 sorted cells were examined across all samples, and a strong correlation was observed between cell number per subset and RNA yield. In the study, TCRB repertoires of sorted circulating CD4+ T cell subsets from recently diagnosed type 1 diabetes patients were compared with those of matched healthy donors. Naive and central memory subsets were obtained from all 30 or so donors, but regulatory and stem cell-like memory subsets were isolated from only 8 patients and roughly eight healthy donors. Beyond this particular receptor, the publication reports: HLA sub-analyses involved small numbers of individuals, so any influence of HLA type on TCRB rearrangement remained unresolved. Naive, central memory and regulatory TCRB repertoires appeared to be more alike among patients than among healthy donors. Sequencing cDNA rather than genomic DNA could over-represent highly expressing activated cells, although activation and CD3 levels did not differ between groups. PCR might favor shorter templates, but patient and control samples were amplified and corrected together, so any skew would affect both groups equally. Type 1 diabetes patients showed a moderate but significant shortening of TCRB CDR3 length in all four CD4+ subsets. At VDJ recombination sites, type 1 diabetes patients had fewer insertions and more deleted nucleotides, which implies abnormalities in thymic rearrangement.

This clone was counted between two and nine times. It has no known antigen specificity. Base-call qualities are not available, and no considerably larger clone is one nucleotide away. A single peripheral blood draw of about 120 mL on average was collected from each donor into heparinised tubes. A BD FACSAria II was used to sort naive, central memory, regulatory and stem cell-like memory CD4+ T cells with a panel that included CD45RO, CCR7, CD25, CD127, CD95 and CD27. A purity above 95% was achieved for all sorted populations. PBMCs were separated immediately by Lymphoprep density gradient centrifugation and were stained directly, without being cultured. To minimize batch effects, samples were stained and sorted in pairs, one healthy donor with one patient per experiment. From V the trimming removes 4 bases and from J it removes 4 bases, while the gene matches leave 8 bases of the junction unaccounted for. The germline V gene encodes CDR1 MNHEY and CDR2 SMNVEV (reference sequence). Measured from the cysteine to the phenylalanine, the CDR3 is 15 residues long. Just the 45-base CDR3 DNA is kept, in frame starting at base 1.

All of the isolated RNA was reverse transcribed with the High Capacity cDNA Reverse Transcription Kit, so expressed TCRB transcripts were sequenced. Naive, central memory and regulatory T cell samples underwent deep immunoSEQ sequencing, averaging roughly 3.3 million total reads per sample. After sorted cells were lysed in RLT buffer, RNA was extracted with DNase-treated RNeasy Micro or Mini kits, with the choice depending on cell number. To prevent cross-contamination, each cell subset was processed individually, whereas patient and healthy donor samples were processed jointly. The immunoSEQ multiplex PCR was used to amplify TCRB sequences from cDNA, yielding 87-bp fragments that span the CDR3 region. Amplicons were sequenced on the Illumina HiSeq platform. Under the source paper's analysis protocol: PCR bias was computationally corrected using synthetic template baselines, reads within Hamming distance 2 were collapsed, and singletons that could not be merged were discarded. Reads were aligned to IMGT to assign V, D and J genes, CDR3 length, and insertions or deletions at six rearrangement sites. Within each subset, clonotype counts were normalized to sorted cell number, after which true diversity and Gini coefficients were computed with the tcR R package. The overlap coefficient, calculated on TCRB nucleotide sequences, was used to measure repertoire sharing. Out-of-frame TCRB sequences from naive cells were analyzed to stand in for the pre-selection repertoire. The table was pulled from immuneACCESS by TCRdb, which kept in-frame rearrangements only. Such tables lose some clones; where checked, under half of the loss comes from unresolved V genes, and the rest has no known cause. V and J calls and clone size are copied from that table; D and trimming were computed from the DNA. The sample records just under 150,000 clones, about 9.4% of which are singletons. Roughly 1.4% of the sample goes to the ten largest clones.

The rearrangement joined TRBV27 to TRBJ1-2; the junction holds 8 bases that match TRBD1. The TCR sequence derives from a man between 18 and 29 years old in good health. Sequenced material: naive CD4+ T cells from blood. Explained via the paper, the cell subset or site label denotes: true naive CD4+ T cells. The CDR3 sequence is CASSSQGAPIYGYTF. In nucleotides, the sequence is TGTGCCAGCAGTTCGCAGGGGGCTCCCATCTATGGCTACACCTTC.